This T cell receptor (beta chain) stems from a study of cytomegalovirus exposure and HLA in healthy donors. Background on the study: There were around 100 million unique TCR beta sequences, drawn from 180 million or so T cells, in an earlier analysis. An early release of data contained 75 million to 100 million unique TCRs, which came from HLA-typed donors. Findings of the study overall: The presence/absence work took it that sequencing depth was about the same across donors.

A word on this clone: The antigen remains undetermined.

In the PCR, 60 Vbeta and 13 Jbeta primers were used. Method: immunoSEQ multiplex PCR; TCRdb's copy keeps in-frame clones and lacks some. Its listing shows some 130,000 clones. V dropped 6 bases and J dropped 2; count of bases not matched to a gene: 15. Germline CDR1 reads SQVTM; CDR2 reads ANQGSEA. This CDR3 is 17 amino acids long. Material: PBMCs. The rearrangement links TRBV29-1 to TRBJ2-1, with 8 nucleotides matching TRBD1. The sequence derives from a woman aged 60 to 75 in good health and CMV-seronegative. As DNA, the CDR3 is TGCAGCGTCGTGGACAGGGTGCAGTCAATCACCTACAATGAGCAGTTCTTC. This encodes CSVVDRVQSITYNEQFF.